What follows describes a single TCR beta chain. The junction and the germline gene differ at one end; a read error may be behind it. Naive CD4+ T cells were purified with Tregs depleted by CD25. Germline values: CDR1 MGHRA, CDR2 YSYEKL. CDR3 length equals 13 residues. TCRdb re-called the 5' RACE reads with MiXCR, one entry per CDR3 protein. The data show about 62,000 distinct CDR3 sequences, around 30% seen once. The sequence derives from a female donor with breast cancer. The sequencing input was tumor-infiltrating naive CD4+ T cells sorted from the breast tumor. The subset: naive CD4+ T cells, CD4+CD45RA+CD25-. V and J are TRBV4-1 and TRBJ1-2, with TRBD1 as a possible D gene (5 bases). DNA for the CDR3: TGCGCCAGCAGCCAAGACCCAAGCCAGGGTCAAGCCTTC. Protein: CASSQDPSQGQAF.